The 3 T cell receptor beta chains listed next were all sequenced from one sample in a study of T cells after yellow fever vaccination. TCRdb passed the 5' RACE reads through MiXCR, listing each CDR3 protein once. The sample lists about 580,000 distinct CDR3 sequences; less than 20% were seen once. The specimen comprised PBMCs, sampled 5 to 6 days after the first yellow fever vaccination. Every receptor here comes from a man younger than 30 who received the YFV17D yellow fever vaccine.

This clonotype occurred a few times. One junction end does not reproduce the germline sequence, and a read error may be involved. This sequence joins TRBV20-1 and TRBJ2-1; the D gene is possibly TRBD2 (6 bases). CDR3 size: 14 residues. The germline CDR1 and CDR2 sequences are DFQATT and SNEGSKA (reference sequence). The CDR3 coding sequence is TGCAGTGCTCTACGACTAGATGGATACACTGAGCAGTTCTTC. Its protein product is CSALRLDGYTEQFF.

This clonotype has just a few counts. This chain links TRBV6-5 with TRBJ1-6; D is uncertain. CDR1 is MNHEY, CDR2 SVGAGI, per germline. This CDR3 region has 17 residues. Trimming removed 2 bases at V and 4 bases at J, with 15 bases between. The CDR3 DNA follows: TGTGCCAGCAGTTACCTATCCCGAGGACCTTATAATTCACCCCTCCACTTT. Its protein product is CASSYLSRGPYNSPLHF.

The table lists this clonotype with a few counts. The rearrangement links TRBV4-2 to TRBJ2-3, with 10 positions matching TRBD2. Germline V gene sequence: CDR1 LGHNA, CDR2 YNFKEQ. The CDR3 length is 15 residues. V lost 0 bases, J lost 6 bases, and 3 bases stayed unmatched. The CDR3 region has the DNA TGTGCCAGCAGCCAAGAAAGCGGGGGGGCGGATACGCAGTATTTT. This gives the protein CASSQESGGADTQYF.